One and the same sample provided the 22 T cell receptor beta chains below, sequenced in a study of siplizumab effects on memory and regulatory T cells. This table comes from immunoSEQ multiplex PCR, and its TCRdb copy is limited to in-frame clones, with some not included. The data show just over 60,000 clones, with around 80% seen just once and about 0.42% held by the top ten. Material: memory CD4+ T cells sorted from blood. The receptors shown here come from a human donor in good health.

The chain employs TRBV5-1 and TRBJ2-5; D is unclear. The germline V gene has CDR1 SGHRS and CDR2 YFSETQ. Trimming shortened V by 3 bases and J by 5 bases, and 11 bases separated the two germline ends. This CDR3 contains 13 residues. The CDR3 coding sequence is TGCGCCAGCAGCTCGATCAAACAGGAGACCCAGTACTTC. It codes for CASSSIKQETQYF.

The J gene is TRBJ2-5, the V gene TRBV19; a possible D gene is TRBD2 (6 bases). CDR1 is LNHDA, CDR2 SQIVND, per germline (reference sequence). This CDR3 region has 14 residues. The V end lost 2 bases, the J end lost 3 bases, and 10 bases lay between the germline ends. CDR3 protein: CASSITAGKETQYF. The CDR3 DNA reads TGTGCCAGTAGTATAACTGCGGGAAAAGAGACCCAGTACTTC.

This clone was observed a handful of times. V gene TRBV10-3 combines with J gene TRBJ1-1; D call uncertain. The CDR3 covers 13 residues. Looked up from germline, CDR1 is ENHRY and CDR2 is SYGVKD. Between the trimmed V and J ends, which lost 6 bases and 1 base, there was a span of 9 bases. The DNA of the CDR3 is TGTGCCATCAGCGGGCTACAGAACACTGAAGCTTTCTTT. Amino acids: CAISGLQNTEAFF.

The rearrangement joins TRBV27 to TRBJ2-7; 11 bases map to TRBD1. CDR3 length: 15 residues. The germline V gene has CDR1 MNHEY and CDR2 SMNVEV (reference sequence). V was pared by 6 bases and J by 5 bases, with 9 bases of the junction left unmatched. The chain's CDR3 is CASRPRDRGTHEQYF. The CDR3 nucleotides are TGTGCCAGCAGACCCCGGGACAGGGGGACCCACGAGCAGTACTTC.

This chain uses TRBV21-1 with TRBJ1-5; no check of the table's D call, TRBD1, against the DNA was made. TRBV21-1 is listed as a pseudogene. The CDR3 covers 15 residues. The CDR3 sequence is CASSTTGQKNQPQHF. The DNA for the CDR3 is TGTGCCAGCAGCACTACGGGACAGAAGAATCAGCCCCAGCATTTT.

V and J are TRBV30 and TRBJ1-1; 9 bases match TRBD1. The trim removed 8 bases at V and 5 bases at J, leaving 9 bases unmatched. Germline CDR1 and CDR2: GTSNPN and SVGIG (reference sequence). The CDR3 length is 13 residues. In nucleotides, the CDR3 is TGTGCCATAGGACAGGGGCGCAAGACTGAAGCTTTCTTT. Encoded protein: CAIGQGRKTEAFF. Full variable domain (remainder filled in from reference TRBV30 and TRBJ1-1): SQTIHQWPATLVQPVGSPLSLECTVEGTSNPNLYWYRQAAGRGLQLLFYSVGIGQISSEVPQNLSASRPQDRQFILSSKKLLLSDSGFYLCAIGQGRKTEAFFGQGTRLTVV.

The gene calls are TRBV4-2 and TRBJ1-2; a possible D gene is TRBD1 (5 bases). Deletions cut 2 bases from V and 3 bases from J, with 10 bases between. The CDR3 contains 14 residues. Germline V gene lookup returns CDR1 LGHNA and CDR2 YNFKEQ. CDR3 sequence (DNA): TGTGCCAGCAGCCAAACCTTGGGGGACTATGGCTACACCTTC. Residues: CASSQTLGDYGYTF.

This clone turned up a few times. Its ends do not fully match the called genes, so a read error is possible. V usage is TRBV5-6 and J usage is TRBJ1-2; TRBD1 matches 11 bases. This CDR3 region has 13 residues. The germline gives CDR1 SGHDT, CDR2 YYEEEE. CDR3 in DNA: TGTGCCAGCAGGTTGGACAGGGGGCAAGGCTACACCTTC. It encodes CASRLDRGQGYTF.

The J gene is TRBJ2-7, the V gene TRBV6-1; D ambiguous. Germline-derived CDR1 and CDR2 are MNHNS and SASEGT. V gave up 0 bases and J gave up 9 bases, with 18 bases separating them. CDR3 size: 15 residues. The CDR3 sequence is CASSEARYLTNGQYF. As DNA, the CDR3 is TGTGCCAGCAGTGAAGCGCGGTACCTTACAAACGGGCAGTACTTC.

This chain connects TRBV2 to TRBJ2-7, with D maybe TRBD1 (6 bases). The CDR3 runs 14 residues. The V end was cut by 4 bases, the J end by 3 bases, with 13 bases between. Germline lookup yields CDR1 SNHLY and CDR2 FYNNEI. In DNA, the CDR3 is TGTGCCAGCAGTGCAGGGGTTTGGTTCTACGAGCAGTACTTC. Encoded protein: CASSAGVWFYEQYF.

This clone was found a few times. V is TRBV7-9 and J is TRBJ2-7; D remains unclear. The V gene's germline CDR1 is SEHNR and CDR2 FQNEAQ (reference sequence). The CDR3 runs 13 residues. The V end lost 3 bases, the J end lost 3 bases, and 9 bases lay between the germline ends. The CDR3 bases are TGTGCCAGCAGCTTCTCGGTAGGCTACGAGCAGTACTTC. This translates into CASSFSVGYEQYF.

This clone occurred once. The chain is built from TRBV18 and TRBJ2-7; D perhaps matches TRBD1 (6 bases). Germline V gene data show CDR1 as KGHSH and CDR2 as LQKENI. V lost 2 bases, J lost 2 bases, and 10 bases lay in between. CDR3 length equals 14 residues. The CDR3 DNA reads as TGTGCCAGCTCACCAACCGGACAGACCTACGAGCAGTACTTC. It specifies CASSPTGQTYEQYF.

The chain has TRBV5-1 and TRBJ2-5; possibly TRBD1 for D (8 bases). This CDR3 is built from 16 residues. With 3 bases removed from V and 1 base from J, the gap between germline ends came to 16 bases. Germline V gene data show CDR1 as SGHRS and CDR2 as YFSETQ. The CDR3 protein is CASSWGGQVFQETQYF. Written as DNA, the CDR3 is TGCGCCAGCAGCTGGGGGGGACAGGTCTTCCAAGAGACCCAGTACTTC.

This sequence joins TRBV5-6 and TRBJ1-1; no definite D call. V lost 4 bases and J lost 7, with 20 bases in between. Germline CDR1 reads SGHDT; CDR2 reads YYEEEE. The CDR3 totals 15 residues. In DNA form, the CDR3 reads TGTGCCAGCAGCCAGGAAAGTGGCCCGGAGGATGAAGCTTTCTTT. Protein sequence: CASSQESGPEDEAFF.

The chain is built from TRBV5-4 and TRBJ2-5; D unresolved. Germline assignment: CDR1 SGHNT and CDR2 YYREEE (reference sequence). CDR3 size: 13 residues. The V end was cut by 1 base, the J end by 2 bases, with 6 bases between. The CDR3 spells CASSLRLQETQYF. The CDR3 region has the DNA TGTGCCAGCAGCTTGAGGCTACAAGAGACCCAGTACTTC.

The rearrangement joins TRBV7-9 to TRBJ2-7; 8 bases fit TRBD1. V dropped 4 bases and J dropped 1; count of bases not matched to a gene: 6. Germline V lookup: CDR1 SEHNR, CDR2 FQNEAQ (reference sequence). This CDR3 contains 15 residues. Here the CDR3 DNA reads TGTGCCAGCAGCTCCCAGGGGGCATGGTCCTACGAGCAGTACTTC. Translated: CASSSQGAWSYEQYF.

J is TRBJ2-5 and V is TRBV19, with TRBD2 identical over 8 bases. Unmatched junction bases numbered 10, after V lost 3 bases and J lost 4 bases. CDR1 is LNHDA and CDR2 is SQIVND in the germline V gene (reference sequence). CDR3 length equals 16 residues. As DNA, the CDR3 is TGTGCCAGTAGTATTTTCCATGGCGGGGGGCGAGAGACCCAGTACTTC. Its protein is CASSIFHGGGRETQYF.

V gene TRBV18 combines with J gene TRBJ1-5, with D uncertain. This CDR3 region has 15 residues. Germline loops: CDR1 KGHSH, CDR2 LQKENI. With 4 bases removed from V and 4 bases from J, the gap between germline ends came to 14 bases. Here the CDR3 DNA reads TGTGCCAGCTCACAAGGGCAATCCCCAAATCAGCCCCAGCATTTT. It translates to CASSQGQSPNQPQHF. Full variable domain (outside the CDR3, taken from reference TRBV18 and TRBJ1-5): NAGVMQNPRHLVRRRGQEARLRCSPMKGHSHVYWYRQLPEEGLKFMVYLQKENIIDESGMPKERFSAEFPKEGPSILRIQQVVRGDSAAYFCASSQGQSPNQPQHFGDGTRLSIL.

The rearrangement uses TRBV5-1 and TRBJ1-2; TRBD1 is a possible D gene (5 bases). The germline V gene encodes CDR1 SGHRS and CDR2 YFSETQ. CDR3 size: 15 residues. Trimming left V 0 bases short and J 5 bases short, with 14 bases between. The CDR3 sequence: CASSLAQGRQYGYTF. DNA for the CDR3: TGCGCCAGCAGCTTGGCCCAGGGCCGACAGTATGGCTACACCTTC.

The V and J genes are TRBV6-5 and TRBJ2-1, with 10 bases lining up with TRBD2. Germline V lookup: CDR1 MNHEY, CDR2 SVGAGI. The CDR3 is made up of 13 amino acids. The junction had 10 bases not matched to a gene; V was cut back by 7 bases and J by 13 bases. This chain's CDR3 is CASNTLAGASQFF. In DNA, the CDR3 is TGTGCCAGCAATACTCTAGCGGGGGCCTCTCAGTTCTTC.

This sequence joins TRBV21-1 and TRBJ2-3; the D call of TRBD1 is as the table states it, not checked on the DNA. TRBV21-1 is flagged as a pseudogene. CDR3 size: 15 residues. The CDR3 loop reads CASSFRKGGTDTQYF. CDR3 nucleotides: TGTGCCAGCAGCTTCCGAAAAGGGGGCACAGATACGCAGTATTTT.

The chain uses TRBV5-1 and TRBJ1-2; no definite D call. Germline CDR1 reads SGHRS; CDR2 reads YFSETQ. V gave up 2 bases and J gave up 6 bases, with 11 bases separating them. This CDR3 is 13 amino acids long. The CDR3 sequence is CASSFNGENGYTF. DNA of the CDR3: TGCGCCAGCAGCTTTAATGGGGAAAATGGCTACACCTTC.